This T cell receptor (beta chain) was sequenced in a study of neurological immune-mediated disorders. Findings of the study overall: None of the CDR3 amino acid sequences of expanded clones were shared across subjects, and this suggested private repertoires in all groups. The highest TCR clonal expansion occurred in HTLV-1-associated myelopathy; multiple sclerosis fell below healthy controls.

Every sequencing run gave over 160 million TCR-beta sequences, taken from 15-18 subjects. TCRdb re-derived calls from the 5' RACE reads in MiXCR, one entry per CDR3 protein. The sample has about 32,000 distinct CDR3 sequences, 13% seen once. CDR1 is SGHRS, CDR2 YFSETQ, per germline. V shed 4 bases and J 7 bases; nucleotides not matched to a gene: 6. The CDR3 length is 14 residues. Time point reported: technical triplicate 2. The sorted libraries started from around 1 million CD4+ or CD8+ T cells. The table lists this clonotype with many counts. What it binds is unknown. Material: CD4+ T cells from blood. The V and J genes are TRBV5-1 and TRBJ2-2; the match to TRBD1 covers 8 bases. The clonotype was recovered from a female donor with HTLV-1-associated myelopathy (HAM/TSP). The DNA for the CDR3 is TGCGCCAGCAGCCGGAGGACAGGGAACGGGGAGCTGTTTTTT. Amino acid sequence: CASSRRTGNGELFF.